This is a list of T cell receptor beta chains from one sample in a study of blood T cells in healthy people across ages. One entry per CDR3 protein, called by TCRdb with MiXCR from the 5' RACE reads. Found here are roughly 1,500,000 distinct CDR3 sequences, roughly 40% of them singletons; the top ten hold roughly 7.9%. Sequencing used blood. These TCRs come from a woman between 18 and 29 years old in good health. Each CDR3 is given with its conserved first and last residue. D genes are given only for firm matches. Size tells how often a clone was seen (once, few, many) or the class of an expanded clone, and some rows leave it out.

J gene	V gene	clone size	D gene	CDR3 DNA	CDR3 protein
TRBJ2-5	TRBV18	.	TRBD1	TGTGCCAGCGACCAGGGCAGGGGGTCGCGGGAGACCCAGTACTTC	CASDQGRGSRETQYF
TRBJ2-7	TRBV18	once	TRBD2	TGTGCCAGCTCAACCGGGACTATCTCCTACGAGCAGTACTTC	CASSTGTISYEQYF
TRBJ2-7	TRBV6-1	.	.	TGTGCCAGCAGCGGGCACCGGGGGTACGAGCAGTACTTC	CASSGHRGYEQYF
TRBJ2-7	TRBV6-5	many	TRBD2	TGCGCCAGCAGCTACGGGACTAGCGGGAGCTACGAGCAGTACTTC	CASSYGTSGSYEQYF
TRBJ2-5	TRBV7-3	.	TRBD2	TGTGCCAGCAGCTCTATCGGGACTAGCGGGGTAGAGACCCAGTACTTC	CASSSIGTSGVETQYF
TRBJ2-7	TRBV18	.	TRBD1	TGTGCCAGCTCACCTGAGGGGGCAGCCTCCTACAATGAGCAGTACTTC	CASSPEGAASYNEQYF
TRBJ2-4	TRBV4-2	once	TRBD1	TGTGCCAGCAGCCAAGGGGGACAGGGGCCAGCCAAAAACATTCAGTACTTC	CASSQGGQGPAKNIQYF
TRBJ2-7	TRBV6-1	few	.	TGTGCCAGCAGTGAGGGTCAGGCGATAAGCGAGCAGTACTTC	CASSEGQAISEQYF
TRBJ1-6	TRBV5-1	.	TRBD1	TGCGCCAGCAGCGGAACAGGGGGCTCCTATAATTCACCCCTCCACTTT	CASSGTGGSYNSPLHF
TRBJ2-1	TRBV5-1	.	TRBD1	TGCGCCAGCTGTCCTGCAGGGGGAAACAATGAGCAGTTCTTC	CASCPAGGNNEQFF
TRBJ2-5	TRBV29-1	few	.	TGCAGCGTTGGGCCGTTGGAGACCCAGTACTTC	CSVGPLETQYF
TRBJ2-1	TRBV11-2	.	.	TGTGCCAGCAGCCCACAGGGTTCGGGCTCCTACAATGAGCAGTTCTTC	CASSPQGSGSYNEQFF
TRBJ2-1	TRBV5-1	.	.	TGCGCCAGCAGCCGTGGTAGCAGGAGCTCCTACAATGAGCAGTTCTTC	CASSRGSRSSYNEQFF
TRBJ2-1	TRBV5-1	.	.	TGCGCCAGCAGCTTGGGACTAGTTATCGATGAGCAGTTCTTC	CASSLGLVIDEQFF
TRBJ2-7	TRBV25-1	few	.	TGTGCCAGCAGTGAAACGCGCCAGCGTTACTACGAGCAGTACTTC	CASSETRQRYYEQYF
TRBJ2-3	TRBV5-1	once	TRBD2	TGCGCCAGCAGCGTCGGGGGGGGCTCGGGCGATACGCAGTATTTT	CASSVGGGSGDTQYF
TRBJ2-1	TRBV28	.	.	TGTGCCAGCGGGACCTTTTACAATGAGCAGTTCTTC	CASGTFYNEQFF
TRBJ2-1	TRBV4-1	.	.	TGCGCCAGCAGCCACCGCCCGGGCAACAATGAGCAGTTCTTC	CASSHRPGNNEQFF
TRBJ1-2	TRBV5-1	.	TRBD1	TGCGCCAGCAGCTTGGCCCCGGGGGGGTCAGGGGGAAAAGGCTATGGCTACACCTTC	CASSLAPGGSGGKGYGYTF
TRBJ2-4	TRBV10-3	few	.	TGTGCCATCAGTGAGTCTATAAGCACCCCAGCCCGAAGCAAAAACATTCAGTACTTC	CAISESISTPARSKNIQYF
TRBJ2-7	TRBV27	.	.	TGTGCCAGCATCAAAACCGGAGCCCGCGAGCAGTACTTC	CASIKTGAREQYF
TRBJ2-7	TRBV3-1	.	TRBD2	TGTGCCAGCAGCCAAGATTCACTAGCGGGAATATACGAGCAGTACTTC	CASSQDSLAGIYEQYF
TRBJ2-1	TRBV3-1	.	.	TGTGCCAGCAGCCAGATAGACAATGAGCAGTTCTTC	CASSQIDNEQFF
TRBJ2-5	TRBV27	.	TRBD2	TGTGCCAGCAGCAACCCCGGGACTAGCGGGATTCAAGAGACCCAGTACTTC	CASSNPGTSGIQETQYF
TRBJ2-4	TRBV15	.	.	TGTGCCACCAGCAGGGATACAGGGACCCACCTTATAGCCAAAAACATTCAGTACTTC	CATSRDTGTHLIAKNIQYF
TRBJ2-5	TRBV12-3/TRBV12-4	.	TRBD1	TGTGCCAGCAGTCCAGGGGGTCCGGGGAATGAGCAGTACTTC	CASSPGGPGNEQYF
TRBJ2-5	TRBV3-1	.	TRBD2	TGTGCCAGCAGCTACTTTAGCGGGGGAGAGACCCAGTACTTC	CASSYFSGGETQYF
TRBJ1-2	TRBV29-1	.	.	TGCAGCGTTGACGAACCCAACTATGGCTACACCTTC	CSVDEPNYGYTF
TRBJ1-4	TRBV5-1	.	TRBD1	TGCGCCAGCAGCCCCCGGACAGGAGTTGAAAAACTGTTTTTT	CASSPRTGVEKLFF